This TCR beta chain is from a study of T cell changes during pregnancy in multiple sclerosis. J gave up 7 bases and V 2 bases, and 10 bases lay outside the gene matches. This CDR3 spans 15 amino acids. Germline assignment: CDR1 SGHRS and CDR2 YFSETQ. Using immunoSEQ multiplex PCR, the repertoire was profiled, and TCRdb retains in-frame clones only, with some absent. Among approximately 51,000 clones listed, roughly 90% were seen once. The sample was CD4+ T cells from peripheral blood mononuclear cells, taken after pregnancy. The clonotype originates from a female donor with multiple sclerosis, enrolled in a pregnancy study. This chain uses TRBV5-1 with TRBJ1-2, with 8 bases identical to TRBD1. The CDR3 DNA is TGCGCCAGCAGCTTCACTTTACAGGGGGGCGCTGGCTACACCTTC. Protein sequence: CASSFTLQGGAGYTF.